What follows are 19 T cell receptor beta chains derived from one specimen sequenced in a study of blood T cell repertoires in COVID-19. Produced via immunoSEQ multiplex PCR; TCRdb's table is partial and in-frame only. Of hundreds of thousands of clones listed, around 91% are singletons. The material sequenced was PBMCs or T cells enriched from blood (not recorded which). The receptors stem from a woman aged 18-29 years who had recovered from COVID-19.

This clone occurred once. V gene TRBV6-5 combines with J gene TRBJ1-3; possibly TRBD1 for D (6 bases). V lost 7 bases and J lost 7, with 17 bases in between. Germline values: CDR1 MNHEY, CDR2 SVGAGI. The CDR3 is made up of 14 amino acids. The CDR3 DNA follows: TGTGCCAGCACCCCGATTAGCGGGGGCAACACCATATATTTT. Translating gives CASTPISGGNTIYF.

This sequence joins TRBV3-1 (or the pseudogene TRBV3-2) and TRBJ1-2; D remains unclear. The CDR3 extends over 14 amino acids. Germline V gene lookup returns CDR1 LGHDT and CDR2 YNNKEL (reference sequence). V was shortened by 4 bases and J by 7 bases, with 16 bases between the two germline ends. The CDR3 sequence is CASSREAAEGGYTF. For the CDR3, the DNA is TGTGCCAGCAGCCGCGAGGCGGCGGAGGGTGGCTACACCTTC.

The chain employs TRBV2 and TRBJ2-3; TRBD1 is a possible D gene (6 bases). CDR1 is SNHLY and CDR2 is FYNNEI in the germline V gene. The CDR3 runs to 14 residues. V lost 7 bases, J lost 6 bases, and 17 bases lay in between. The CDR3 DNA reads as TGTGCCAGCAAGAATGGCAGGGGAAGGGATACGCAGTATTTT. It encodes CASKNGRGRDTQYF.

J is TRBJ1-2 and V is TRBV6-6, with D tentatively TRBD1 (6 bases). V was cut by 8 bases and J by 5 bases, with 24 bases left in between. This CDR3 contains 16 residues. Germline lookup yields CDR1 MNHNY and CDR2 SVGAGI (reference sequence). The CDR3 protein is CASVSYPGQLYYGYTF. The CDR3, as DNA: TGTGCCAGCGTTTCATACCCCGGACAGCTGTATTATGGCTACACCTTC.

The chain joins TRBV7-6 to TRBJ2-5; a possible D gene is TRBD2 (5 bases). CDR3 length equals 16 residues. CDR1 is SGHVS, CDR2 FNYEAQ, per germline. The V gene lost 5 bases and the J gene lost 3 bases, with 19 bases spanning the gap. The chain's CDR3 is CASSPPRPSLKETQYF. The CDR3 DNA follows: TGTGCCAGCAGCCCCCCCCGGCCTAGCCTGAAAGAGACCCAGTACTTC.

The chain has TRBV7-9 and TRBJ1-1, with a possible D match to TRBD1 (6 bases). Trimming stripped 1 base from V and 5 bases from J, with 14 bases between. This CDR3 is 15 amino acids long. Germline assignment: CDR1 SEHNR and CDR2 FQNEAQ (reference sequence). CDR3 DNA sequence: TGTGCCAGCAGCTTAGTGGGGACACGCAGGACTGAAGCTTTCTTT. Encoded protein: CASSLVGTRRTEAFF.

The rearrangement links TRBV3-1 (or the pseudogene TRBV3-2) to TRBJ2-3, with 9 positions matching TRBD2. Losses at the gene ends were 0 bases for V and 3 bases for J; bases not matched to a gene: 7. The CDR3 sequence is 17 residues long. Germline assignment: CDR1 LGHDT and CDR2 YNNKEL (reference sequence). CDR3 bases: TGTGCCAGCAGCCAAGATCCCCCAGCGGGGGGAACAGATACGCAGTATTTT. Amino acid sequence: CASSQDPPAGGTDTQYF.

This clone has a handful of counts. The chain has TRBV5-1 and TRBJ2-7; 7 bases fit TRBD1. The ends lost 4 bases at V and 5 bases at J; junction bases unmatched: 9. This CDR3 comprises 14 residues. Per germline, CDR1 SGHRS and CDR2 YFSETQ. The CDR3 loop is CASSQTGTADEQYF. Here the CDR3 DNA reads TGCGCCAGCAGCCAAACCGGGACAGCGGACGAGCAGTACTTC. Based on the CDR3 plus reference TRBV5-1 and TRBJ2-7, the full variable domain is KAGVTQTPRYLIKTRGQQVTLSCSPISGHRSVSWYQQTPGQGLQFLFEYFSETQRNKGNFPGRFSGRQFSNSRSEMNVSTLELGDSALYLCASSQTGTADEQYFGPGTRLTVT.

The chain uses TRBV2 and TRBJ1-2; 7 bases fit TRBD1. Germline V gene sequence: CDR1 SNHLY, CDR2 FYNNEI. This CDR3 has 13 amino acids. V gave up 8 bases and J gave up 4 bases; unmatched junction bases: 7. In DNA, the CDR3 is TGTGCCAGCGCCGGGACAGCTACCTATGGCTACACCTTC. This sequence encodes CASAGTATYGYTF.

The chain joins TRBV10-1 to TRBJ2-3; D is unclear. The length of the CDR3 is 11 residues. Germline values: CDR1 WNHNN, CDR2 SYGVQD (reference sequence). Trimming removed 5 bases from V and 6 bases from J, with 6 bases in between. The CDR3 nucleotides read TGCGCCAGCAGTTCCAGGGATACGCAGTATTTT. As protein: CASSSRDTQYF.

The chain uses TRBV19 and TRBJ1-2; tentative D call: TRBD1 (5 bases). Trimming stripped 5 bases from V and 2 bases from J, with 18 bases between. Per the germline V gene, CDR1 is LNHDA and CDR2 is SQIVND (reference sequence). The CDR3 consists of 16 residues. The CDR3 here is CASSSPRGDLNYGYTF. The CDR3 nucleotides read TGTGCCAGTAGTTCCCCCCGGGGGGACCTAAACTATGGCTACACCTTC.

V gene TRBV27 combines with J gene TRBJ1-3, with D uncertain. Germline CDR1 reads MNHEY; CDR2 reads SMNVEV (reference sequence). Trimming took off 8 bases at V and 8 bases at J, with 13 bases between the two ends. The CDR3 covers 12 residues. Written as DNA, the CDR3 is TGTGCCAGCCCCAGGTGTAAGGACACCATATATTTT. Translated: CASPRCKDTIYF.

Of note for this clone: The sample holds other DNA sequences that translate to the same CDR3. The V gene is TRBV18, the J gene TRBJ1-4, with TRBD1 matching 7 bases. CDR3 size: 15 residues. V dropped 3 bases and J dropped 5; count of bases not matched to a gene: 6. Germline loops: CDR1 KGHSH, CDR2 LQKENI. The CDR3: CASSPAGTVNEKLFF. The CDR3, as DNA: TGTGCCAGCTCACCGGCCGGGACAGTAAATGAAAAACTGTTTTTT.

A single count supports this clone. The chain is built from TRBV6-6 and TRBJ2-5; a possible D gene is TRBD2 (5 bases). Germline V gene lookup returns CDR1 MNHNY and CDR2 SVGAGI (reference sequence). The CDR3 sequence is 14 residues long. Trimming removed 6 bases from V and 5 bases from J, with 16 bases in between. CDR3 loop: CASSPPREYETQYF. Here the CDR3 DNA reads TGTGCCAGCAGCCCTCCGAGGGAATACGAGACCCAGTACTTC.

The CDR3 loop is CASSDRGRRGELFF. Here the CDR3 DNA reads TGTGCCAGTAGCGACAGGGGGCGTCGCGGGGAGCTGTTTTTT. J is TRBJ2-2 and V is TRBV19, with 10 bases fitting TRBD1. The CDR3 has 14 amino acids. V was pared by 6 bases and J by 7 bases, with 5 bases of the junction left unmatched. In germline, CDR1 is LNHDA, CDR2 SQIVND (reference sequence).

V usage is TRBV7-9 and J usage is TRBJ2-1; 7 positions match TRBD2. J gave up 9 bases and V 9 bases, and 14 bases lay outside the gene matches. The CDR3 has 14 amino acids. Germline assignment: CDR1 SEHNR and CDR2 FQNEAQ (reference sequence). Here the CDR3 DNA reads TGTGCCAGTGAATCCGGGGGGTGGTATAGTGAGCAGTTCTTC. Its translation: CASESGGWYSEQFF.

This chain links TRBV7-9 with TRBJ2-3; D unresolved. The germline V and J ends were trimmed by 1 base and 0 bases, with 8 bases remaining between them. The CDR3 is made up of 15 amino acids. CDR1 and CDR2 from the germline V gene are SEHNR and FQNEAQ (reference sequence). Here the CDR3 reads CASSLVLSSTDTQYF. CDR3 DNA sequence: TGTGCCAGCAGCTTAGTGTTGTCTAGCACAGATACGCAGTATTTT.

The CDR3 nucleotides are TGTGCCATCCAATTAGGGACAGCGGGCGGCTATGGCTACACCTTC. Its protein is CAIQLGTAGGYGYTF. The V call is TRBV28, the J call TRBJ1-2, with 7 bases aligning to TRBD1. The CDR3 totals 15 residues. Trimming took 10 bases from V and 4 from J; bases not matched to a gene: 15. From germline, CDR1 is MDHEN and CDR2 SYDVKM.

This chain uses TRBV2 with TRBJ2-5; 13 bases agree with TRBD2. The CDR3 consists of 16 residues. J gave up 5 bases and V 6 bases, and 9 bases lay outside the gene matches. CDR1 is SNHLY and CDR2 is FYNNEI in the germline V gene. CDR3 sequence (DNA): TGTGCCAGCAGGACCAGGACTAGCGGGGGTTTTGAGACCCAGTACTTC. Its protein product is CASRTRTSGGFETQYF.